This TCR beta chain was sequenced in a study of PD-1 blockade in classical Hodgkin lymphoma. Overall study findings and caveats: Patients starting nivolumab under 1 year after ASCT were excluded. With CD4+ cells, TCR diversity rose significantly by C4D1, but not with CD8+ cells. Reports indicated that newly diagnosed patients had lower baseline TCR diversity than healthy donors did.

Every one of the patients relapsed after autologous stem cell transplantation (brentuximab vedotin exposure was variable). Some clones are missing from TCRdb's copy, which holds only in-frame ones; the method was immunoSEQ multiplex PCR. The table includes 95,000 to 100,000 clones, roughly 91% detected once. As regards this clone: The antigen is undetermined.

The specimen comprised peripheral blood mononuclear cells (PBMCs), sampled before the second cycle of nivolumab. The receptor's source is a human donor with classical Hodgkin lymphoma.

This chain's CDR3 is CASSLPGARLFGYTF. CDR3 in DNA: TGTGCCAGCAGTTTGCCCGGGGCGCGGTTGTTTGGCTACACCTTC. This chain joins TRBV28 and TRBJ1-2; maybe TRBD1 (5 bases). Germline V gives CDR1 MDHEN, CDR2 SYDVKM. The CDR3 totals 15 residues. V was cut by 3 bases and J by 7 bases, with 18 bases left in between.